This entry is about one T cell receptor (beta chain). Its antigen is still unknown. No base quality information exists; no much larger clone differs at one position. These data belong to a study of T cell changes during pregnancy in multiple sclerosis (dated by TCRdb to about 2019). Study-wide context: Changes in the T cell repertoire over the course of pregnancy were examined in this study in women with multiple sclerosis.

The junction carries 6 bases between V and J, which are trimmed by 6 bases and 0 bases respectively. The cysteine opens and the phenylalanine closes a CDR3 of 13 amino acids. Only the CDR3 region is kept as DNA, spanning 39 bases read in frame from base 1. Per the germline V gene (reference sequence), LNHDA is the CDR1 and SQIVND is the CDR2. Library construction relied on the immunoSEQ multiplex PCR assay. Sourced from immuneACCESS, this table was stored by TCRdb with only in-frame sequences that have V and J called. A share of the clones is absent; for the studies checked, an unresolved V gene accounts for under half, and the remainder has no known explanation. The sample table holds around 57,000 clones, of which 90% to 95% were seen once. The ten largest account for 1% to 1.5% of the sample.

The sequence was obtained from a female donor in good health, enrolled as a control in a pregnancy study. The chain employs TRBV19 and TRBJ1-3, with an unclear D gene assignment. The input for sequencing was peripheral blood, taken after pregnancy. At the DNA level, the sequence is TGTGCCAGTAGGCTAAACTCTGGAAACACCATATATTTT. This gives the protein CASRLNSGNTIYF.